This record looks at one T cell receptor beta chain sequence and its context. What it binds is not known. MiXCR was run by TCRdb on the multiplex PCR reads, yielding one entry per CDR3 protein. The data contain 60,000 to 70,000 distinct CDR3 sequences, 45% to 60% of them singletons. This record comes from a study of breast tumors, draining lymph nodes, adjacent tissues. Findings and limits, study-wide: Data fit most tumor T cells coming from lymph node, expanding in tumor. Tumors had less TCR diversity than lymph nodes, more than nontumor tissue. Data only fit, rather than demonstrated, lymph node origin of most tumor T cells.

The length of the CDR3 is 15 residues. Germline loops: CDR1 LNHDA, CDR2 SQIVND (reference sequence). V was shortened by 1 base and J by 2 bases, with 11 bases between the two germline ends. The sequencing input was breast tumor tissue. The gene calls are TRBV19 and TRBJ1-1; D possibly corresponds to TRBD1 (6 bases). This TCR came from a female donor with breast cancer. Some clones in this sample may be carry-over from other donors' samples. CDR3 coding DNA: TGTGCCAGTAGTATAGCGGGGGCCGGTAACACTGAAGCTTTCTTT. This sequence encodes CASSIAGAGNTEAFF.